The 32 T cell receptor beta chains below come from one sample, sequenced in a study of human T cells and chemical hapten exposure. Using its own MiXCR run on the RACE reads, TCRdb lists one record per CDR3 protein. The data contain approximately 370,000 distinct CDR3 sequences, roughly 6% of them singletons. Specified time point: pre-sensitization, week 0. Treatment described: therapeutic diphenylcyclopropenone sensitization with weekly scalp DPC. Material: whole blood, obtained in connection with sensitization to the hapten diphenylcyclopropenone (DPC). The receptors stem from a woman under 30 with alopecia areata. Some clones in this sample may be carry-over from other donors' samples.

The genes are TRBV7-9 and TRBJ1-4; D gene uncertain. The V and J ends lost 0 bases and 4 bases respectively, with 12 bases between them. Germline CDR1 and CDR2: SEHNR and FQNEAQ (reference sequence). The CDR3 has 16 amino acids. The CDR3 is CASSLALSGDNEKLFF. The CDR3 coding sequence is TGTGCCAGCAGCTTAGCGCTTAGTGGTGATAATGAAAAACTGTTTTTT.

The CDR3 nucleotides are TGCAGCGTTGAAACGGACAGGGGGGAGCAGTACTTC. Translation: CSVETDRGEQYF. The chain recombines TRBV29-1 with TRBJ2-7; 10 positions agree with TRBD1. From germline, CDR1 is SQVTM and CDR2 ANQGSEA. J was trimmed by 7 bases and V by 2 bases; bases with no gene match: 2. The CDR3 totals 12 residues.

V usage is TRBV20-1 and J usage is TRBJ2-3, with 7 bases matching TRBD2. V shed 3 bases, J shed 0 bases, and the junction held 9 bases outside the gene matches. CDR1 and CDR2 (germline): DFQATT, SNEGSKA (reference sequence). The CDR3 runs 16 residues. The CDR3 DNA is TGCAGTGCTAGCAAAGGTAGCGGGCGTAGCACAGATACGCAGTATTTT. The encoded protein is CSASKGSGRSTDTQYF.

This clonotype was observed a few times. Here the CDR3 omits its conserved ending phenylalanine or tryptophan, so a read error is the likely source. It is unclear where the CDR3 begins or ends on the DNA, so no DNA is shown, and the CDR3 is as TCRdb lists it. The chain combines TRBV6-1 with TRBJ1-2; the table's D call TRBD1 went unverified against the DNA. The CDR3 has 11 residues if both end residues are counted. Germline values: CDR1 MNHNS, CDR2 SASEGT. The CDR3 sequence: CASSSPGQEEI.

In its sample, this clonotype was seen a few times. The chain recombines TRBV3-1 with TRBJ1-1; D gene ambiguous. The ends were cut back, 4 bases at V and 3 bases at J, with 9 bases in the middle. CDR3 size: 13 residues. The germline V gene has CDR1 LGHDT and CDR2 YNNKEL (reference sequence). The CDR3 here is CASSRIGYTEAFF. CDR3 DNA: TGTGCCAGCAGCCGTATAGGATACACTGAAGCTTTCTTT.

This clonotype was detected many times. The V call is TRBV28, the J call TRBJ2-5; D gene ambiguous. V gave up 3 bases and J gave up 5 bases, with 10 bases separating them. Germline-derived CDR1 and CDR2 are MDHEN and SYDVKM. This CDR3 has 13 residues. CDR3 nucleotide sequence: TGTGCCAGCAGTTTTGCAGGAGTCGAGACCCAGTACTTC. This translates into CASSFAGVETQYF.

This clonotype was counted ten times or more. V and J are TRBV12-3 or TRBV12-4 and TRBJ1-2; 7 bases fit TRBD1. The trim removed 4 bases at V and 7 bases at J, leaving 3 bases unmatched. The CDR3 covers 12 residues. Written as DNA, the CDR3 is TGTGCCAGCAGTTCGACAGGGTTTGGCTACACCTTC. Protein sequence: CASSSTGFGYTF.

This clonotype was found many times. This chain connects TRBV6-5 to TRBJ1-3, with TRBD1 as a possible D gene (5 bases). This CDR3 is built from 14 residues. Germline V CDR1 and CDR2: MNHEY, SVGAGI. V dropped 4 bases and J dropped 0 bases, with 7 bases sitting between them. As DNA, the CDR3 is TGTGCCAGCAGTTGGGACCTCTCTGGAAACACCATATATTTT. It translates to CASSWDLSGNTIYF.

This clonotype was recorded at least ten times. This chain links TRBV6-6 with TRBJ1-1; no clear D. V lost 4 bases, J lost 9 bases, and 12 bases lay in between. This CDR3 spans 12 amino acids. Germline V CDR1 and CDR2: MNHNY, SVGAGI (reference sequence). The CDR3 sequence is CASSSLAPKAFF. CDR3 sequence (DNA): TGTGCCAGCAGTTCCCTCGCCCCCAAAGCTTTCTTT.

The V and J genes are TRBV25-1 and TRBJ1-3; D may be TRBD1 (5 bases). This CDR3 has 17 residues. V was cut by 0 bases and J by 1 base, with 13 bases left in between. CDR1 is MGHDK and CDR2 is SYGVNS in the germline V gene. This chain's CDR3 is CASSEYAGRGSGNTIYF. CDR3 sequence (DNA): TGTGCCAGCAGTGAATATGCAGGGAGAGGATCTGGAAACACCATATATTTT.

V usage is TRBV20-1 and J usage is TRBJ1-1; possible D gene TRBD1, 5 bases. Germline CDR1 and CDR2: DFQATT and SNEGSKA (reference sequence). CDR3 length: 13 amino acids. CDR3 sequence: CSPGSWAMAEAFF. CDR3 DNA: TGCTCCCCAGGGAGCTGGGCTATGGCTGAAGCTTTCTTT.

This clonotype was recorded at least ten times. This rearrangement joins TRBV2 to TRBJ2-3; D call uncertain. This CDR3 region has 12 residues. V lost 2 bases and J 5 bases, leaving 5 bases between the germline ends. Germline V gene lookup returns CDR1 SNHLY and CDR2 FYNNEI. In DNA form, the CDR3 reads TGTGCCAGCAGTGAAAGTCTAGATACGCAGTATTTT. This sequence encodes CASSESLDTQYF.

This clonotype was recorded at least ten times. The chain combines TRBV15 with TRBJ2-3; a weak D match, TRBD1 (6 bases). Trimming shortened V by 1 base and J by 4 bases, and 15 bases separated the two germline ends. Germline assignment: CDR1 LNHNV and CDR2 YYDKDF (reference sequence). The CDR3 has 16 residues. The CDR3 loop is CATSRVRGQGSDTQYF. CDR3 nucleotide sequence: TGTGCCACCAGCAGAGTGCGTGGCCAGGGGTCAGATACGCAGTATTTT. Combining the CDR3 with reference TRBV15 and TRBJ2-3 gives the whole variable domain DAMVIQNPRYQVTQFGKPVTLSCSQTLNHNVMYWYQQKSSQAPKLLFHYYDKDFNNEADTPDNFQSRRPNTSFCFLDIRSPGLGDTAMYLCATSRVRGQGSDTQYFGPGTRLTVL.

In regard to this clonotype: With a much larger clone just one base away, this may be a read error. V usage is TRBV2 and J usage is TRBJ1-6; maybe TRBD1 (5 bases). The CDR3 is 14 residues long. V was clipped by 4 bases and J by 6 bases, with 10 bases between them. CDR1 is SNHLY, CDR2 FYNNEI, per germline. The CDR3 loop is CASSGGTPNSPLHF. DNA for the CDR3: TGTGCCAGCAGTGGCGGGACTCCTAATTCACCCCTCCACTTT.

In this sample, this clonotype turned up a few times. The chain recombines TRBV24-1 with TRBJ2-3, with D unresolved. Germline-derived CDR1 and CDR2 are KGHDR and SFDVKD. Deletions cut 3 bases from V and 1 base from J, with 10 bases between. This CDR3 comprises 15 residues. The CDR3 DNA is TGTGCCACCAGTGATCGAGGCAGTGGCACAGATACGCAGTATTTT. It is translated as CATSDRGSGTDTQYF.

The sample holds many counts of this clonotype. The chain recombines TRBV7-2 with TRBJ2-3; D remains unclear. Germline V CDR1 and CDR2: SGHTA, FQGNSA. CDR3 length: 19 amino acids. The V end was cut by 1 base, the J end by 1 base, with 21 bases between. In nucleotides, the CDR3 is TGTGCCAGCAGCTTAGAGAGTAACTTGTGGCGTCCACGCACAGATACGCAGTATTTT. As protein: CASSLESNLWRPRTDTQYF.

The sample holds many counts of this clonotype. The chain couples TRBV12-3 or TRBV12-4 to TRBJ1-3; D is unresolved. Between the trimmed V and J ends, which lost 11 bases and 12 bases, there was a span of 14 bases. The CDR3 extends over 10 amino acids. As DNA, the CDR3 is TGTGCCGCTGGGTTTCCCGTCATATATTTT. It encodes CAAGFPVIYF.

This clonotype was detected ten times or more. Written as DNA, the CDR3 is TGCGCCAGCAGCCGCGGGGGGGCAAGCAATGAGCAGTTCTTC. Translating it yields CASSRGGASNEQFF. The rearrangement links TRBV4-3 to TRBJ2-1; 9 positions agree with TRBD2. Germline CDR1 is LGHNA and CDR2 is YSLEER. The V and J ends lost 4 bases and 6 bases, in that order; junction bases with no gene match: 4. The CDR3 loop spans 14 amino acids.

This clonotype was picked up a small number of times. The gene calls are TRBV5-6 and TRBJ1-5, with D unclear. The CDR3 length is 12 residues. V was cut by 4 bases and J by 4 bases, with 6 bases left in between. CDR1 is SGHDT, CDR2 YYEEEE, per germline. CDR3 in amino acids: CASSPWNQPQHF. The CDR3 DNA follows: TGTGCCAGCAGCCCCTGGAATCAGCCCCAGCATTTT.

This clonotype was seen repeatedly, ten times or more. This sequence joins TRBV11-2 and TRBJ2-7; 7 nucleotides line up with TRBD1. The CDR3 consists of 14 residues. Looked up from germline, CDR1 is SGHAT and CDR2 is FQNNGV. With 4 bases clipped from V and 4 bases from J, the junction kept 7 bases outside the gene matches. CDR3 amino acids: CASSSTRQGYEQYF. CDR3 in DNA: TGTGCCAGCAGCTCAACCCGACAGGGTTACGAGCAGTACTTC. The variable domain in full, completed from reference TRBV11-2 and TRBJ2-7, reads EAGVAQSPRYKIIEKRQSVAFWCNPISGHATLYWYQQILGQGPKLLIQFQNNGVVDDSQLPKDRFSAERLKGVDSTLKIQPAKLEDSAVYLCASSSTRQGYEQYFGPGTRLTVT.

The chain joins TRBV20-1 to TRBJ2-7, with 13 bases lining up with TRBD2. There are 14 residues in the CDR3. Germline assignment: CDR1 DFQATT and CDR2 SNEGSKA (reference sequence). The J segment lost 2 bases and the V segment lost 6 bases, leaving 4 bases of the junction unmatched. The chain's CDR3 is CSAKGLAGPYEQYF. The CDR3 DNA reads TGCAGTGCCAAGGGACTAGCGGGGCCCTACGAGCAGTACTTC.

This clonotype occurred many times. CDR3 sequence reads: CASSLDRDGYTF. The CDR3 DNA sequence: TGTGCCAGCAGTTTAGACAGGGATGGCTACACCTTC. The genes are TRBV12-3 or TRBV12-4 and TRBJ1-2, with TRBD1 as a possible D gene (6 bases). V lost 1 base and J lost 6, with 6 bases in between. The CDR3 runs to 12 residues.

In this sample, this clonotype turned up a few times. The chain recombines TRBV12-3 or TRBV12-4 with TRBJ1-1, with 8 bases fitting TRBD1. V gave up 6 bases and J gave up 11 bases; unmatched junction bases: 8. The CDR3 contains 12 residues. The CDR3 loop is CASSDWTGKAFF. CDR3 sequence (DNA): TGTGCCAGCAGCGACTGGACAGGGAAGGCTTTCTTT.

The sample holds a few counts of this clonotype. The rearrangement links TRBV7-2 to TRBJ2-1; D may be TRBD1 or TRBD2 (5 bases each). V gave up 0 bases and J gave up 6 bases, with 9 bases separating them. CDR3 length equals 14 residues. Germline loops: CDR1 SGHTA, CDR2 FQGNSA. Written as DNA, the CDR3 is TGTGCCAGCAGCTTAGCGGGGGTTAGCAATGAGCAGTTCTTC. It encodes CASSLAGVSNEQFF. The complete variable domain, with remaining parts taken from reference TRBV7-2 and TRBJ2-1, reads GAGVSQSPSNKVTEKGKDVELRCDPISGHTALYWYRQSLGQGLEFLIYFQGNSAPDKSGLPSDRFSAERTGGSVSTLTIQRTQQEDSAVYLCASSLAGVSNEQFFGPGTRLTVL.

V gene TRBV6-2 or TRBV6-3 combines with J gene TRBJ1-2; D might be TRBD1 (6 bases). Germline V gene lookup returns CDR1 MNHEY and CDR2 SVGEGT. The CDR3 runs to 15 residues. Trimming shortened V by 4 bases and J by 2 bases, and 14 bases separated the two germline ends. DNA for the CDR3: TGTGCCAGCAGTTCCTTCATGACAGGAAACTATGGCTACACCTTC. It yields the protein CASSSFMTGNYGYTF.

CDR3 sequence (DNA): TGTGCCAGCAATTTTGGACTGGAGGGAGAGACCCAGTACTTC. It is translated as CASNFGLEGETQYF. The rearrangement uses TRBV2 and TRBJ2-5; TRBD2 might be the D (6 bases). The V gene's germline CDR1 is SNHLY and CDR2 FYNNEI. This CDR3 is 14 amino acids long. The V and J ends lost 7 bases and 4 bases respectively, with 16 bases between them.

This clonotype was picked up a small number of times. V is TRBV14 and J is TRBJ2-3; TRBD2 is a possible D gene (6 bases). Germline V gives CDR1 SGHDN, CDR2 FVKESK. The CDR3 is 15 residues long. V lost 4 bases and J 6 bases, leaving 17 bases between the germline ends. The CDR3 reads CASSPQTGRSDTQYF. CDR3 coding DNA: TGTGCCAGCAGCCCACAGACCGGGAGATCGGATACGCAGTATTTT.

This chain uses TRBV6-6 with TRBJ1-2; TRBD1 aligns across 8 bases. The junction had 6 bases not matched to a gene; V was cut back by 2 bases and J by 7 bases. The CDR3 totals 14 residues. The germline V gene has CDR1 MNHNY and CDR2 SVGAGI (reference sequence). DNA for the CDR3: TGTGCCAGCAGTTACGGTCAGGGGGCTGGTGGCTACACCTTC. Its translation: CASSYGQGAGGYTF.

The table lists this clonotype with many counts. The chain joins TRBV6-2 or TRBV6-3 to TRBJ1-2; a possible D gene is TRBD1 (5 bases). The germline V gene encodes CDR1 MNHEY and CDR2 SVGEGT. V was cut by 5 bases and J by 1 base, with 14 bases left in between. The CDR3 sequence is 15 residues long. CDR3 DNA: TGTGCCAGCAGTCCCGCGTTGGGACTTAACTATGGCTACACCTTC. It specifies CASSPALGLNYGYTF.

In its sample, this clonotype was seen a few times. V gene TRBV5-5 combines with J gene TRBJ2-7, with D perhaps matching TRBD1 or TRBD2 (5 bases each). The CDR3 runs to 16 residues. V lost 4 bases and J lost 3, with 20 bases in between. The germline V gene encodes CDR1 SGHKS and CDR2 YYEKEE (reference sequence). CDR3 bases: TGTGCCAGCAGCCCCTACAGGCCCCAGGGAGACTACGAGCAGTACTTC. Residues: CASSPYRPQGDYEQYF.

The CDR3: CASSFQTGREKLFF. As DNA, the CDR3 is TGTGCCAGCAGTTTCCAGACAGGAAGAGAAAAACTGTTTTTT. The chain recombines TRBV12-3 or TRBV12-4 with TRBJ1-4, with TRBD1 as a possible D gene (6 bases). Trimming stripped 3 bases from V and 8 bases from J, with 13 bases between. The CDR3 runs 14 residues.

The chain recombines TRBV9 with TRBJ2-2; D is undetermined. The germline gives CDR1 SGDLS, CDR2 YYNGEE. V was pared by 4 bases and J by 7 bases, with 8 bases between. This CDR3 contains 12 residues. CDR3 amino acids: CASSLLVGELFF. CDR3 coding DNA: TGTGCCAGCAGCCTGTTGGTCGGGGAGCTGTTTTTT.